The present entry profiles one TCR beta chain with its context. The antigen is unknown. A clone one base away is much larger, so this may be a read error. Unique molecular identifiers tagged the TCR beta cDNA libraries. TCRdb reanalysed the PCR reads using MiXCR and keeps one entry per CDR3 protein. The sample comprises about half a million distinct CDR3 sequences, 34% of which are singletons, and under 7% rests with the top ten. This sample was taken from a study of post-analysis software for immune sequencing data. At the level of the study: In terms of disease course, relapsing-remitting, secondary progressive and progressive-relapsing multiple sclerosis were included. Study findings and constraints: Patients had higher frequencies than controls of roughly five TRBV segments, including TRBV5-6, TRBV5-1 and TRBV20-1. In multiple sclerosis, normalized Chao1 diversity was significantly below that of controls.

The length of the CDR3 is 17 residues. Germline V gene sequence: CDR1 LNHNV, CDR2 YYDKDF (reference sequence). The specimen sequenced was blood. This TCR was recovered from a girl aged 2 to 17 with multiple sclerosis. This sequence joins TRBV15 and TRBJ2-7; D is perhaps TRBD1 (7 bases). The J call is in doubt because the DNA end fits TRBJ2-5 better. The CDR3 sequence: CATSRDAAGQSGETQYF. CDR3 DNA: TGTGCCACCAGCAGAGATGCGGCGGGACAGAGCGGGGAGACCCAGTACTTC.